These 32 T cell receptor beta chains originate from one sample sequenced in a study of cytomegalovirus exposure and HLA in healthy donors. PCR used 60 Vbeta primers and 13 Jbeta primers. Using immunoSEQ multiplex PCR, the repertoire was profiled, and TCRdb retains in-frame clones only, with some absent. The sample shows 150,000 to 200,000 clones, 65% to 85% of them seen only once. What was sequenced was PBMCs. These receptors all stem from a boy between 2 and 10 years old in good health and CMV-seronegative.

The chain is built from TRBV7-9 and TRBJ2-1, with 8 bases lining up with TRBD2. Germline values: CDR1 SEHNR, CDR2 FQNEAQ (reference sequence). The CDR3 has 12 residues. The ends lost 1 base at V and 10 bases at J; junction bases unmatched: 0. Here the CDR3 DNA reads TGTGCCAGCAGCTTAGGCGGGGGGGAGCAGTTCTTC. Amino acids: CASSLGGGEQFF.

The rearrangement links TRBV18 to TRBJ2-3, with unresolved D. V lost 0 bases and J lost 2, with 12 bases in between. Germline CDR1 is KGHSH and CDR2 is LQKENI. The CDR3 is 16 residues long. CDR3 protein: CASSPPHSWVTDTQYF. The CDR3 nucleotides are TGTGCCAGCTCACCACCGCATAGCTGGGTCACAGATACGCAGTATTTT.

This clone showed up just once. The gene calls are TRBV7-9 and TRBJ1-2; TRBD1 matches at 7 bases. CDR1 and CDR2 from the germline V gene are SEHNR and FQNEAQ (reference sequence). This CDR3 has 13 amino acids. J gave up 3 bases and V 5 bases, and 3 bases lay outside the gene matches. As DNA, the CDR3 is TGTGCCAGCAGCCCTGGGACAGACTATGGCTACACCTTC. Translating it yields CASSPGTDYGYTF.

This clone appeared once. The V and J genes are TRBV11-2 and TRBJ2-7; possible D gene TRBD1, 5 bases. Germline values: CDR1 SGHAT, CDR2 FQNNGV. This CDR3 is built from 14 residues. Trimming removed 3 bases at V and 2 bases at J, with 11 bases between. The CDR3 protein is CASSFYDRTYEQYF. In DNA, the CDR3 is TGTGCCAGCAGCTTCTACGACAGAACCTACGAGCAGTACTTC.

V and J are TRBV7-2 and TRBJ1-4; weak D call: TRBD1 (5 bases). This CDR3 comprises 13 residues. The V end lost 2 bases, the J end lost 7 bases, and 8 bases lay between the germline ends. Germline V gene data show CDR1 as SGHTA and CDR2 as FQGNSA. The CDR3 sequence: CASSLTGFEKLFF. The CDR3 DNA reads TGTGCCAGCAGCTTAACAGGTTTTGAAAAACTGTTTTTT.

The rearrangement joins TRBV9 to TRBJ2-2; 11 positions agree with TRBD1. V was pared by 4 bases and J by 0 bases, with 14 bases of the junction left unmatched. Germline V gene sequence: CDR1 SGDLS, CDR2 YYNGEE. The CDR3 has 20 residues. CDR3 DNA sequence: TGTGCCAGCAGCCTAACCGGGGGGACAGGGGGGGGCCCGAACACCGGGGAGCTGTTTTTT. Its translation: CASSLTGGTGGGPNTGELFF.

The genes are TRBV27 and TRBJ1-1, with D uncertain. Trimming pared 6 bases from V and 2 bases from J, leaving 10 bases between. The CDR3 covers 13 residues. CDR1 is MNHEY and CDR2 is SMNVEV in the germline V gene (reference sequence). The CDR3 loop reads CASRPGLNTEAFF. The CDR3 region has the DNA TGTGCCAGCAGACCGGGGTTAAACACTGAAGCTTTCTTT.

J is TRBJ1-5 and V is TRBV2; 7 nucleotides align to TRBD1. CDR1 is SNHLY, CDR2 FYNNEI, per germline. The V and J ends lost 8 bases and 1 base, in that order; junction bases with no gene match: 2. There are 13 residues in the CDR3. The CDR3 reads CASRQGSNQPQHF. The CDR3, as DNA: TGTGCCAGCCGACAGGGCAGCAATCAGCCCCAGCATTTT.

This clone showed up just once. The rearrangement uses TRBV13 and TRBJ1-2; 8 nucleotides align to TRBD1. The V gene end was trimmed by 6 bases and the J gene end by 3 bases; junction bases not matched to a gene: 12. The CDR3 spans 16 residues. Germline V lookup: CDR1 PRHDT, CDR2 FYEKMQ (reference sequence). Here the CDR3 DNA reads TGTGCCAGCAGGAGACGTACGACAGGGGCCCACTATGGCTACACCTTC. Translating gives CASRRRTTGAHYGYTF.

The gene calls are TRBV19 and TRBJ1-1; TRBD1 matches 7 bases. Trimming removed 3 bases from V and 6 bases from J; junction bases left unmatched: 7. Germline assignment: CDR1 LNHDA and CDR2 SQIVND (reference sequence). The CDR3 has 14 residues. The DNA of the CDR3 is TGTGCCAGTAGTATCCTTGACAGGGAGGCTGAAGCTTTCTTT. Its protein product is CASSILDREAEAFF.

The chain links TRBV4-3 to TRBJ2-3; tentatively, D is TRBD1 (6 bases). V was pared by 4 bases and J by 2 bases, with 16 bases between. CDR3 size: 16 residues. The germline gives CDR1 LGHNA, CDR2 YSLEER. The CDR3 nucleotides are TGCGCCAGCAGCCTATACCACAGGGAAGACACAGATACGCAGTATTTT. Protein product: CASSLYHREDTDTQYF.

The rearrangement links TRBV5-1 to TRBJ2-2; 7 bases are a match to TRBD1. The germline CDR1 and CDR2 sequences are SGHRS and YFSETQ. V lost 3 bases and J lost 0; bases outside the gene matches: 11. The CDR3 has 18 residues. Written as DNA, the CDR3 is TGCGCCAGCAGCTGGCCCCCGGGACAGACTTCGAACACCGGGGAGCTGTTTTTT. Encoded protein: CASSWPPGQTSNTGELFF.

The V and J genes are TRBV9 and TRBJ2-5; D remains unclear. The tail of the sequence fits TRBJ2-7 better, so the J call may be wrong. The germline V gene encodes CDR1 SGDLS and CDR2 YYNGEE. The CDR3 contains 14 residues. The CDR3 DNA reads TGTGCCAGCAGCGTAACCGCGCATACCTACGAGCAGTACTTC. Encoded protein: CASSVTAHTYEQYF.

The rearrangement joins TRBV5-8 to TRBJ2-5; a possible D gene is TRBD2 (5 bases). The CDR3 has 13 amino acids. Trimming pared 4 bases from V and 5 bases from J, leaving 12 bases between. CDR1 and CDR2 (germline): SGHTS, YDEGEE. The chain's CDR3 is CASSLVPGETQYF. The CDR3 DNA reads TGTGCCAGCAGCCTCGTCCCGGGGGAGACCCAGTACTTC.

The rearrangement links TRBV4-2 to TRBJ1-2; 11 positions match TRBD1. The CDR3 contains 18 residues. Per the germline V gene, CDR1 is LGHNA and CDR2 is YNFKEQ. Losses at the gene ends were 1 base for V and 2 bases for J; bases not matched to a gene: 9. The CDR3 reads CASSQVPGQGDRNYGYTF. In DNA form, the CDR3 reads TGTGCCAGCAGCCAAGTTCCGGGACAGGGGGACAGAAACTATGGCTACACCTTC.

V gene TRBV5-4 combines with J gene TRBJ1-6; D might be TRBD1 (6 bases). Trimming cost V 0 bases and J 10 bases, with 14 bases left between them. The length of the CDR3 is 15 residues. CDR1 and CDR2 (germline): SGHNT, YYREEE (reference sequence). This CDR3 reads CASSLATEGESPLHF. CDR3 bases: TGTGCCAGCAGCTTGGCCACCGAGGGGGAATCACCCCTCCACTTT.

In this sample, this clone turned up a few times. The gene calls are TRBV9 and TRBJ2-7; TRBD1 aligns across 8 bases. CDR1 and CDR2 (germline): SGDLS, YYNGEE. This CDR3 contains 15 residues. J lost 2 bases, V lost 0 bases, and 4 bases had no gene match. The CDR3, as DNA: TGTGCCAGCAGCGTAGCTGACAGGGGTCCCTACGAGCAGTACTTC. This codes for CASSVADRGPYEQYF.

The rearrangement joins TRBV6-1 to TRBJ2-3, with a tentative D call TRBD2 (6 bases). The CDR3 consists of 19 residues. Trimming removed 2 bases from V and 0 bases from J, with 21 bases in between. Germline values: CDR1 MNHNS, CDR2 SASEGT. CDR3 region: CASSEYFGLGRGSTDTQYF. The CDR3 nucleotides are TGTGCCAGCAGTGAATATTTCGGTTTGGGGCGGGGTAGCACAGATACGCAGTATTTT.

The chain joins TRBV4-3 to TRBJ2-2; 10 positions match TRBD1. The CDR3 extends over 17 amino acids. Trimming removed 9 bases from V and 1 base from J; junction bases left unmatched: 11. Germline assignment: CDR1 LGHNA and CDR2 YSLEER. The CDR3 reads CASSTGTGDLNTGELFF. Here the CDR3 DNA reads TGCGCCAGTTCTACCGGGACAGGGGACCTGAACACCGGGGAGCTGTTTTTT.

The chain combines TRBV6-6 with TRBJ1-2; D is unclear. The germline V and J ends were trimmed by 5 bases and 2 bases, with 18 bases remaining between them. In germline, CDR1 is MNHNY, CDR2 SVGAGI (reference sequence). CDR3 length: 16 amino acids. The CDR3 DNA is TGTGCCAGCAGTCGGTCCCGCGGTTTTGAAAACTATGGCTACACCTTC. This gives the protein CASSRSRGFENYGYTF.

The J gene is TRBJ2-7, the V gene TRBV7-2; 8 nucleotides line up with TRBD2. Germline V lookup: CDR1 SGHTA, CDR2 FQGNSA. Trimming removed 1 base from V and 7 bases from J; junction bases left unmatched: 9. This CDR3 region has 15 residues. For the CDR3, the DNA is TGTGCCAGCAGCTTAGTGCCGGGGGGGCCGGGTGAGCAGTACTTC. Amino acids: CASSLVPGGPGEQYF.

This chain connects TRBV2 to TRBJ1-2; TRBD1 matches 7 bases. The germline V gene encodes CDR1 SNHLY and CDR2 FYNNEI. This CDR3 is built from 17 residues. The V segment lost 1 base and the J segment 0 bases; nucleotides outside the gene matches: 8. The CDR3 here is CASSEGGGGWANYGYTF. CDR3 nucleotides: TGTGCCAGCAGTGAAGGAGGGGGCGGGTGGGCTAACTATGGCTACACCTTC. Combining the CDR3 with reference TRBV2 and TRBJ1-2 gives the whole variable domain EPEVTQTPSHQVTQMGQEVILRCVPISNHLYFYWYRQILGQKVEFLVSFYNNEISEKSEIFDDQFSVERPDGSNFTLKIRSTKLEDSAMYFCASSEGGGGWANYGYTFGSGTRLTVV.

V usage is TRBV7-2 and J usage is TRBJ2-7; possibly TRBD1 for D (5 bases). The V gene's germline CDR1 is SGHTA and CDR2 FQGNSA. The CDR3 spans 12 residues. Trimming left V 1 base short and J 6 bases short, with 7 bases between. The CDR3 DNA reads TGTGCCAGCAGCTTAGAGGGGCGCGAGCAGTACTTC. Translating gives CASSLEGREQYF.

This chain joins TRBV7-2 and TRBJ2-1; perhaps TRBD1 as D (6 bases). This CDR3 region has 15 residues. The germline CDR1 and CDR2 sequences are SGHTA and FQGNSA. V lost 3 bases, J lost 4 bases, and 13 bases lay in between. CDR3 amino acids: CASSLETGAYNEQFF. In DNA form, the CDR3 reads TGTGCCAGCAGCTTGGAGACAGGAGCATACAATGAGCAGTTCTTC.

A single count supports this clone. The chain is built from TRBV5-1 and TRBJ1-1; possible D gene TRBD1, 6 bases. This CDR3 spans 16 amino acids. V lost 4 bases, J lost 3 bases, and 19 bases lay in between. From germline, CDR1 is SGHRS and CDR2 YFSETQ. The CDR3 coding sequence is TGCGCCAGCAGCGAAAGTGAAAGCAGGGGTGACACTGAAGCTTTCTTT. Protein sequence: CASSESESRGDTEAFF.

This rearrangement joins TRBV4-3 to TRBJ2-1; possible D gene TRBD1, 6 bases. Germline-derived CDR1 and CDR2 are LGHNA and YSLEER. There are 12 residues in the CDR3. V lost 4 bases, J lost 7 bases, and 8 bases lay in between. CDR3 DNA sequence: TGCGCCAGCAGCCTAACAGGGAATGAGCAGTTCTTC. Translating it yields CASSLTGNEQFF.

The chain recombines TRBV9 with TRBJ2-7, with TRBD1 matching 9 bases. The CDR3 spans 14 residues. With V trimmed by 0 bases and J by 6 bases, 4 bases remained unmatched. Germline V gene lookup returns CDR1 SGDLS and CDR2 YYNGEE. DNA for the CDR3: TGTGCCAGCAGCGTAGGGGACAGGGTCAGCGAGCAGTACTTC. Protein product: CASSVGDRVSEQYF.

The chain has TRBV19 and TRBJ1-5; TRBD1 aligns across 8 bases. V gave up 5 bases and J gave up 0 bases; unmatched junction bases: 6. Germline V gene data show CDR1 as LNHDA and CDR2 as SQIVND (reference sequence). The CDR3 consists of 16 residues. The CDR3 DNA reads TGTGCCAGTAGTTTCGGGACAGGCGATAGCAATCAGCCCCAGCATTTT. As protein: CASSFGTGDSNQPQHF. The whole variable domain, remainder taken from reference TRBV19 and TRBJ1-5, is DGGITQSPKYLFRKEGQNVTLSCEQNLNHDAMYWYRQDPGQGLRLIYYSQIVNDFQKGDIAEGYSVSREKKESFPLTVTSAQKNPTAFYLCASSFGTGDSNQPQHFGDGTRLSIL.

The chain recombines TRBV19 with TRBJ1-1; 8 positions agree with TRBD1. Germline trimming cut 5 bases from V and 5 bases from J; bases unmatched to any gene: 7. The germline CDR1 and CDR2 sequences are LNHDA and SQIVND (reference sequence). The CDR3 consists of 14 residues. The CDR3 protein is CASSPGGGWTEAFF. In nucleotides, the CDR3 is TGTGCCAGTAGTCCAGGGGGCGGGTGGACTGAAGCTTTCTTT. The full variable domain, completed using reference TRBV19 and TRBJ1-1, is DGGITQSPKYLFRKEGQNVTLSCEQNLNHDAMYWYRQDPGQGLRLIYYSQIVNDFQKGDIAEGYSVSREKKESFPLTVTSAQKNPTAFYLCASSPGGGWTEAFFGQGTRLTVV.

This clone was seen only a few times. The genes are TRBV19 and TRBJ1-1; perhaps TRBD1 as D (5 bases). This CDR3 has 14 residues. V was clipped by 1 base and J by 0 bases, with 6 bases between them. Looked up from germline, CDR1 is LNHDA and CDR2 is SQIVND (reference sequence). The CDR3 reads CASSIGQLNTEAFF. CDR3 sequence (DNA): TGTGCCAGTAGTATAGGACAGTTGAACACTGAAGCTTTCTTT.

The CDR3 coding sequence is TGTGCCAGCACCCTATGGGGGACTAGCGGGCCCCGGGGGACAGATACGCAGTATTTT. This gives the protein CASTLWGTSGPRGTDTQYF. V is TRBV7-9 and J is TRBJ2-3; 12 positions agree with TRBD2. V trimming: 7 bases; J trimming: 3 bases; junction bases outside the gene matches: 17. Germline assignment: CDR1 SEHNR and CDR2 FQNEAQ (reference sequence). This CDR3 has 19 residues.

This clone showed up just once. The V and J genes are TRBV5-1 and TRBJ2-7; a weak D match, TRBD1 (5 bases). The CDR3 is made up of 15 amino acids. Between the trimmed V and J ends, which lost 0 bases and 1 base, there was a span of 11 bases. CDR1 is SGHRS, CDR2 YFSETQ, per germline. The CDR3 reads CASSLGTLNSYEQYF. Here the CDR3 DNA reads TGCGCCAGCAGCTTGGGGACACTTAATTCCTACGAGCAGTACTTC.